The T cell receptor beta chain described here comes from a study of blood T cell repertoires in COVID-19. Overall study context: Italy, Spain and the United States were the sources of the convalescent and acute COVID-19 samples.

The CDR3 has 15 amino acids. The germline V gene has CDR1 LGHDT and CDR2 YNNKEL (reference sequence). With 0 bases removed from V and 4 bases from J, the gap between germline ends came to 12 bases. In the study's own analysis: Amplification from reference gene primers served as the basis for estimated nucleated cell counts. Profiling relied on immunoSEQ multiplex PCR, and the TCRdb table lists in-frame clones only, not all of them. The DNA was the basis for D and trimming; V, J and clone size are from that table. The sample consists of 97,000 or so clones, 70% to 90% of them appearing once. Sequencing was carried out using peripheral blood. This receptor was identified in a man between 45 and 60 years old with active COVID-19. The V and J genes are TRBV3-1 (or the pseudogene TRBV3-2) and TRBJ2-5; D is uncertain. The CDR3 DNA follows: TGTGCCAGCAGCCAAGATCTGCAGCGTCCAGAGACCCAGTACTTC. Translating it yields CASSQDLQRPETQYF.